These 8 T cell receptor beta chains came from one sample sequenced in a study of blood T cell repertoires in COVID-19. TCRdb's copy holds only in-frame clones and misses some; the assay was immunoSEQ multiplex PCR. The sample shows some 70,000 clones, approximately 88% of them seen only once. Sample: peripheral blood. These receptors came from a human donor in a cohort sampled during active COVID-19.

The J gene is TRBJ1-1, the V gene TRBV11-2; D possibly corresponds to TRBD1 (5 bases). V shed 2 bases and J shed 6 bases, with 13 bases lying between them. Germline lookup yields CDR1 SGHAT and CDR2 FQNNGV. The CDR3 consists of 14 residues. The chain's CDR3 is CASSLRRRGAEAFF. CDR3 in DNA: TGTGCCAGCAGCTTAAGGAGAAGGGGCGCTGAAGCTTTCTTT. The variable domain in full, completed from reference TRBV11-2 and TRBJ1-1, reads EAGVAQSPRYKIIEKRQSVAFWCNPISGHATLYWYQQILGQGPKLLIQFQNNGVVDDSQLPKDRFSAERLKGVDSTLKIQPAKLEDSAVYLCASSLRRRGAEAFFGQGTRLTVV.

The chain joins TRBV5-4 to TRBJ1-1, with D tentatively TRBD1 (6 bases). The germline V gene has CDR1 SGHNT and CDR2 YYREEE (reference sequence). Trimming removed 4 bases from V and 4 bases from J, with 11 bases in between. The CDR3 extends over 13 amino acids. The CDR3 DNA reads as TGTGCCAGCAGCCCTACAGGGATCACTGAAGCTTTCTTT. Its translation: CASSPTGITEAFF.

A single count supports this clone. The chain uses TRBV28 and TRBJ1-2; 9 bases are shared with TRBD1. CDR1 and CDR2 from the germline V gene are MDHEN and SYDVKM. This CDR3 is built from 16 residues. J lost 6 bases, V lost 5 bases, and 13 bases had no gene match. This chain's CDR3 is CASSGTRGTGYNGYTF. The CDR3 region has the DNA TGTGCCAGCAGTGGTACCCGGGGGACAGGGTACAATGGCTACACCTTC.

This chain uses TRBV30 with TRBJ1-5; D unclear. V lost 5 bases to trimming and J lost 0 bases, with 11 bases between them. The germline V gene encodes CDR1 GTSNPN and CDR2 SVGIG (reference sequence). This CDR3 has 14 amino acids. The CDR3 is CAWASTNSNQPQHF. The DNA for the CDR3 is TGTGCCTGGGCGTCCACAAATAGCAATCAGCCCCAGCATTTT.

This chain joins TRBV10-3 and TRBJ1-2, with unresolved D. CDR3 length: 16 amino acids. The germline gives CDR1 ENHRY, CDR2 SYGVKD. The V end was cut by 0 bases, the J end by 4 bases, with 15 bases between. CDR3: CAISESGVARFYGYTF. Written as DNA, the CDR3 is TGTGCCATCAGTGAGTCGGGAGTCGCCAGATTCTATGGCTACACCTTC.

The J gene is TRBJ2-7, the V gene TRBV5-6; tentatively, D is TRBD2 (5 bases). The CDR3 has 13 residues. Germline V gene sequence: CDR1 SGHDT, CDR2 YYEEEE. Trimming took 4 bases from V and 5 from J, leaving 13 bases between them. CDR3 nucleotide sequence: TGTGCCAGCAGCGCGGACGGGGTACACGAGCAGTACTTC. Residues: CASSADGVHEQYF.

CDR3 nucleotide sequence: TGTGCCAGCAGTTTAGGCACCCGGGGCACTGAAGCTTTCTTT. Its translation is CASSLGTRGTEAFF. This chain joins TRBV28 and TRBJ1-1; no reliable D call. The CDR3 is made up of 14 amino acids. Deletions cut 2 bases from V and 4 bases from J, with 11 bases between. CDR1 is MDHEN, CDR2 SYDVKM, per germline.

The V gene is TRBV19, the J gene TRBJ2-5; 13 nucleotides match TRBD2. Germline CDR1 and CDR2: LNHDA and SQIVND (reference sequence). The CDR3 has 15 residues. The V gene end was trimmed by 4 bases and the J gene end by 2 bases; junction bases not matched to a gene: 1. The CDR3 DNA reads as TGTGCCAGTAGTAAGACTAGCGGGGGGCAAGAGACCCAGTACTTC. It specifies CASSKTSGGQETQYF.